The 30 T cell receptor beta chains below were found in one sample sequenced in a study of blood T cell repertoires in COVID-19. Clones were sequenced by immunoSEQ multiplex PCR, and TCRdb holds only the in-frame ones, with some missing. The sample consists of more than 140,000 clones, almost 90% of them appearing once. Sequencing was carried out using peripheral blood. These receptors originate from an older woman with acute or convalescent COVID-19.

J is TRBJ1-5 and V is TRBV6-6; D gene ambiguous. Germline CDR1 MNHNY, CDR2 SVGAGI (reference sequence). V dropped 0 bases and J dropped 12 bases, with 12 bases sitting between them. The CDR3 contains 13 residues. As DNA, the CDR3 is TGTGCCAGCAGTTACTCTTTGGAGTTCGTCCAGCATTTT. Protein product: CASSYSLEFVQHF.

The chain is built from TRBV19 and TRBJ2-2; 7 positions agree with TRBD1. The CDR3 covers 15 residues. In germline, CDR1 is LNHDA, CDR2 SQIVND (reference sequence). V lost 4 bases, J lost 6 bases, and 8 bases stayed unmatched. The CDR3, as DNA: TGTGCCAGTAGTACAGACAGGGATTGGGCCGGGGAGCTGTTTTTT. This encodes CASSTDRDWAGELFF.

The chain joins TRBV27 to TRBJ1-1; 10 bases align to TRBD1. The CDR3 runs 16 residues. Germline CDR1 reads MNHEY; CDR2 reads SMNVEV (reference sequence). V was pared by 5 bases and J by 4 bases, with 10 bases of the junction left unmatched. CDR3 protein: CASSITLGTGVTEAFF. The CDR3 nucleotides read TGTGCCAGCAGTATTACACTCGGGACAGGGGTCACTGAAGCTTTCTTT.

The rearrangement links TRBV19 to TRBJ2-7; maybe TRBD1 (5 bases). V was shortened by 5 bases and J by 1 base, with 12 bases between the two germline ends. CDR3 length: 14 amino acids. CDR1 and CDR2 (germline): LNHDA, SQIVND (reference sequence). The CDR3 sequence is CASSPTRTSYEQYF. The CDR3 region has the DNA TGTGCCAGTAGTCCCACCCGGACATCCTACGAGCAGTACTTC.

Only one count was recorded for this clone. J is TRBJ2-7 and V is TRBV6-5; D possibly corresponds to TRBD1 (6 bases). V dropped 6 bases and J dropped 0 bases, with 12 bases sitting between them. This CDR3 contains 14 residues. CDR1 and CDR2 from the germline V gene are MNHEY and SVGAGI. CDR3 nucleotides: TGTGCCAGCAGCCCCGGGACATCCTCCTACGAGCAGTACTTC. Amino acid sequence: CASSPGTSSYEQYF.

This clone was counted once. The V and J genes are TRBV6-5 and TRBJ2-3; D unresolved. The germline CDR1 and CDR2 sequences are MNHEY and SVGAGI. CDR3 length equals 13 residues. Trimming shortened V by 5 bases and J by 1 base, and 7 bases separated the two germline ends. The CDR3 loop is CASSPSGTDTQYF. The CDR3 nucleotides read TGTGCCAGCAGTCCTTCGGGCACAGATACGCAGTATTTT.

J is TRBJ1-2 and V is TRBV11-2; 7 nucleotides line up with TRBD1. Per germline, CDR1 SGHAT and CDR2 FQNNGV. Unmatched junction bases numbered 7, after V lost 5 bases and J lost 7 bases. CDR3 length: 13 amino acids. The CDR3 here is CASSRNRGAGYTF. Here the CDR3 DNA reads TGTGCCAGCAGCCGAAACAGGGGAGCTGGCTACACCTTC.

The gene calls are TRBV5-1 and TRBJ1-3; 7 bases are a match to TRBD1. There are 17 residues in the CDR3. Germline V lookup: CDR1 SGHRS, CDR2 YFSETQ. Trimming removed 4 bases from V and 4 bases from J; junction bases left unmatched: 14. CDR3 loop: CASSSQGDTLSGNTIYF. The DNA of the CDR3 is TGCGCCAGCAGCAGTCAGGGGGACACCTTGAGCGGAAACACCATATATTTT.

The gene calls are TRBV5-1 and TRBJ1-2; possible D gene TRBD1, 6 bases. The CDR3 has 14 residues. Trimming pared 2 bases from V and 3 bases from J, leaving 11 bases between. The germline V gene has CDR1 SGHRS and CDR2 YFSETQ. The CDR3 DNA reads TGCGCCAGCAGCTTATGGGAGGGGGACTATGGCTACACCTTC. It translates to CASSLWEGDYGYTF.

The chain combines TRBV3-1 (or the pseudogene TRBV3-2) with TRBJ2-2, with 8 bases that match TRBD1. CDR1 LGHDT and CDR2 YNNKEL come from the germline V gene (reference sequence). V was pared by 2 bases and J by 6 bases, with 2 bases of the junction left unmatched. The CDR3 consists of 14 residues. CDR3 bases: TGTGCCAGCAGCCAACACAGGGGGTCCGGGGAGCTGTTTTTT. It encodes CASSQHRGSGELFF.

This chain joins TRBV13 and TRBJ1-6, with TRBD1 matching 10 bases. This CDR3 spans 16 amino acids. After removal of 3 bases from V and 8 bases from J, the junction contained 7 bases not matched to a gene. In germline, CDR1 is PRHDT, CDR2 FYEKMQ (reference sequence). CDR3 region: CASSFWTGGRDSPLHF. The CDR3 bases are TGTGCCAGCAGCTTCTGGACAGGGGGGAGGGATTCACCCCTCCACTTT.

In DNA form, the CDR3 reads TGCGCCAGCAGCGGGGACACAACTTACAATGAGCAGTTCTTC. Its translation: CASSGDTTYNEQFF. V and J are TRBV5-1 and TRBJ2-1; tentatively, D is TRBD1 (6 bases). V shed 4 bases and J shed 4 bases, with 12 bases lying between them. CDR3 length equals 14 residues. CDR1 and CDR2 from the germline V gene are SGHRS and YFSETQ.

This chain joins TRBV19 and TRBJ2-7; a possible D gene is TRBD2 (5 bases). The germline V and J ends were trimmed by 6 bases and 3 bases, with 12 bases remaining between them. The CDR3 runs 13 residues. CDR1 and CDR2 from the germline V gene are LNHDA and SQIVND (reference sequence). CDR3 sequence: CASSSQGSYEQYF. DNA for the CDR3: TGTGCCAGTAGCTCACAAGGGAGCTACGAGCAGTACTTC.

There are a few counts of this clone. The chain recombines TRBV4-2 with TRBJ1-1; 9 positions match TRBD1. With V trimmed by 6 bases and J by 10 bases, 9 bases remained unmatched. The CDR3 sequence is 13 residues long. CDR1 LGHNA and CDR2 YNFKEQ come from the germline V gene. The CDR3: CASRDRGEVGAFF. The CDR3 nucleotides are TGTGCCAGCAGGGACAGGGGAGAGGTTGGAGCTTTCTTT.

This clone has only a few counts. CDR3 coding DNA: TGTGCCAGTGCCGGCGGAGTCAACACCGGGGAGCTGTTTTTT. Translation gives CASAGGVNTGELFF. The chain employs TRBV19 and TRBJ2-2; D uncertain. The length of the CDR3 is 14 residues. Germline-derived CDR1 and CDR2 are LNHDA and SQIVND (reference sequence). Trimming cost V 8 bases and J 2 bases, with 12 bases left between them. The complete variable domain, with remaining parts taken from reference TRBV19 and TRBJ2-2, reads DGGITQSPKYLFRKEGQNVTLSCEQNLNHDAMYWYRQDPGQGLRLIYYSQIVNDFQKGDIAEGYSVSREKKESFPLTVTSAQKNPTAFYLCASAGGVNTGELFFGEGSRLTVL.

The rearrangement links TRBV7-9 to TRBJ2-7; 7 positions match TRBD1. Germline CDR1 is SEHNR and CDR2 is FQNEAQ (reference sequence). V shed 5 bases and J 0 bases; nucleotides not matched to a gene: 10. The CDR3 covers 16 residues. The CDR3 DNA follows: TGTGCCAGCAGCCCCCGGACAGGTACCTCCTCCTACGAGCAGTACTTC. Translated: CASSPRTGTSSYEQYF.

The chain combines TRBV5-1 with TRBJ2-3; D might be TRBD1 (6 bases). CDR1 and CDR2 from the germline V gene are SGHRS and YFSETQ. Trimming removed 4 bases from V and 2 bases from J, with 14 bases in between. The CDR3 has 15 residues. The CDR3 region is CASSLVGAHTDTQYF. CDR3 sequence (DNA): TGCGCCAGCAGCCTGGTGGGGGCTCACACAGATACGCAGTATTTT.

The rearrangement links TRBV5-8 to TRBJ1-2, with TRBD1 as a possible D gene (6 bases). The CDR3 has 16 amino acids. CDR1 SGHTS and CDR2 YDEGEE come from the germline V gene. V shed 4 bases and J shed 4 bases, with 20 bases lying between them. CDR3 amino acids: CASSGAPGQPSYGYTF. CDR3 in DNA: TGTGCCAGCAGCGGAGCACCGGGACAACCGTCCTATGGCTACACCTTC.

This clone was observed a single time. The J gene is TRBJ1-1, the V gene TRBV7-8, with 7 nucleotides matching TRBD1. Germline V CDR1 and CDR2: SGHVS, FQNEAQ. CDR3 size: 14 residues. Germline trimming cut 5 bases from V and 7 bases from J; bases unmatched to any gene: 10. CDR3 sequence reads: CASSGGWGDSEAFF. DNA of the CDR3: TGTGCCAGCAGCGGGGGATGGGGGGACAGTGAAGCTTTCTTT. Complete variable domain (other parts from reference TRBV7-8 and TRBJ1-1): GAGVSQSPRYKVAKRGQDVALRCDPISGHVSLFWYQQALGQGPEFLTYFQNEAQLDKSGLPSDRFFAERPEGSVSTLKIQRTQQEDSAVYLCASSGGWGDSEAFFGQGTRLTVV.

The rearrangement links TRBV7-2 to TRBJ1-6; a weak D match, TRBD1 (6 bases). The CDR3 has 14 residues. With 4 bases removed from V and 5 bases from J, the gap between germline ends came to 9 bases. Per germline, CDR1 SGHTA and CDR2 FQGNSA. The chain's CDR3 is CASSWTVDNSPLHF. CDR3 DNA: TGTGCCAGCAGCTGGACAGTAGATAATTCACCCCTCCACTTT.

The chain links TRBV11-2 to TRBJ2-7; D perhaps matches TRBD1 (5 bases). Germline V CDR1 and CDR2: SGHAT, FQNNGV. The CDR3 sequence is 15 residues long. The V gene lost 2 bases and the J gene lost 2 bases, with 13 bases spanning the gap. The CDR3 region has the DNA TGTGCCAGCAGCTTAAGCGCAGGGCCAACCTACGAGCAGTACTTC. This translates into CASSLSAGPTYEQYF.

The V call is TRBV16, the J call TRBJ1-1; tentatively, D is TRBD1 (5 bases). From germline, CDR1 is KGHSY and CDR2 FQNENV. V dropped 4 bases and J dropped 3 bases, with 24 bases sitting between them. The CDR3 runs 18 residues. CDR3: CASSPHRGVGALDTEAFF. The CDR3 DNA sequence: TGTGCCAGCAGCCCCCATCGCGGGGTAGGGGCCCTGGACACTGAAGCTTTCTTT.

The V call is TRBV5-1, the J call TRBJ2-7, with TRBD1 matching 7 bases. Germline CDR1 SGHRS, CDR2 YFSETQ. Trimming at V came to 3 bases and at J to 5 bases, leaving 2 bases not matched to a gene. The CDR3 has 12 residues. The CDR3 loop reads CASSSTGNEQYF. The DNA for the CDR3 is TGCGCCAGCAGCTCGACAGGGAACGAGCAGTACTTC.

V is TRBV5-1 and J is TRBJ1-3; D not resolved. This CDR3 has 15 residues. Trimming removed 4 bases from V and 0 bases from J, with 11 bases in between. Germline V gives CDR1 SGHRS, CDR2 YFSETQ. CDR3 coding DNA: TGCGCCAGCAGCCCCCGCGGGAACTCTGGAAACACCATATATTTT. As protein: CASSPRGNSGNTIYF.

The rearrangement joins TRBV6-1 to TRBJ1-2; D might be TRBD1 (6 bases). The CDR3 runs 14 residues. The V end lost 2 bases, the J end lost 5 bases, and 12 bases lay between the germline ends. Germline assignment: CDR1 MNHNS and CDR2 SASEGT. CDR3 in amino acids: CASSEHRVPYGYTF. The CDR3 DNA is TGTGCCAGCAGTGAACACAGGGTACCGTATGGCTACACCTTC.

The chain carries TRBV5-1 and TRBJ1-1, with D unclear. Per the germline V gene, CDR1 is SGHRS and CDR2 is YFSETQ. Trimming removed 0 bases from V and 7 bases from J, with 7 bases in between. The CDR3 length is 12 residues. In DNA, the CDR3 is TGCGCCAGCAGCTTGGGGCGGAATGAAGCTTTCTTT. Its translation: CASSLGRNEAFF. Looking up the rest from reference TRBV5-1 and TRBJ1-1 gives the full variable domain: KAGVTQTPRYLIKTRGQQVTLSCSPISGHRSVSWYQQTPGQGLQFLFEYFSETQRNKGNFPGRFSGRQFSNSRSEMNVSTLELGDSALYLCASSLGRNEAFFGQGTRLTVV.

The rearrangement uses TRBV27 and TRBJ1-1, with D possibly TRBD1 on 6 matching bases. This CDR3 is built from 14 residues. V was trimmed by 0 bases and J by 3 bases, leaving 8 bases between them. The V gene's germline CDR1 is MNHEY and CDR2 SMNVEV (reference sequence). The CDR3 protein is CASSLSTGYTEAFF. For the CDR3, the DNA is TGTGCCAGCAGTTTATCGACAGGTTACACTGAAGCTTTCTTT.

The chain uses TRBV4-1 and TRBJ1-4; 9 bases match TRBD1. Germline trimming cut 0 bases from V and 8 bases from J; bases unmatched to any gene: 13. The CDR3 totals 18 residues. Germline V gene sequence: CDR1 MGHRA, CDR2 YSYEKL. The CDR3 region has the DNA TGCGCCAGCAGCCAAGATGAACCAGACAGGGGGTTTTTAGAAAAACTGTTTTTT. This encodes CASSQDEPDRGFLEKLFF.

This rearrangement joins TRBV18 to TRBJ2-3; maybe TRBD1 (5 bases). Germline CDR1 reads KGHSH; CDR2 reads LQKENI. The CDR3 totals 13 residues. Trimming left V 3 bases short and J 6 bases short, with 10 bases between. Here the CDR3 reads CASSPGRVDTQYF. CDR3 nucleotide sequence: TGTGCCAGCTCACCCGGCAGGGTGGATACGCAGTATTTT.

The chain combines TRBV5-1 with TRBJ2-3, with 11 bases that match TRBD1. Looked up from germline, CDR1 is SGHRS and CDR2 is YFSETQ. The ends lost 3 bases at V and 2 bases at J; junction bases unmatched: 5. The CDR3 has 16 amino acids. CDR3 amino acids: CASSYGDRGDTDTQYF. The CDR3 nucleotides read TGCGCCAGCAGCTACGGGGACAGGGGGGACACAGATACGCAGTATTTT. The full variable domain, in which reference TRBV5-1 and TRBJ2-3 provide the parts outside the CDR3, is KAGVTQTPRYLIKTRGQQVTLSCSPISGHRSVSWYQQTPGQGLQFLFEYFSETQRNKGNFPGRFSGRQFSNSRSEMNVSTLELGDSALYLCASSYGDRGDTDTQYFGPGTRLTVL.